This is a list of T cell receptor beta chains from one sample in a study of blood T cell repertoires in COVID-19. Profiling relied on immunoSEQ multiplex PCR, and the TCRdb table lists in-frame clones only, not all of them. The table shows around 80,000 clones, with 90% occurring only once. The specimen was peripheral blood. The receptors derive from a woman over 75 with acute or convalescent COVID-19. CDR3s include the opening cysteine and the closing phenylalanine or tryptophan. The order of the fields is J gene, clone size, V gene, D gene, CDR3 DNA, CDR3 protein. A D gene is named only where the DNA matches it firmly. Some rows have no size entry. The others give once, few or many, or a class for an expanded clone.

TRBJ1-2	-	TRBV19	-	TGTGCCAGTAGCCGTCCCGGACAGATAGCTAACTATGGCTACACCTTC	CASSRPGQIANYGYTF
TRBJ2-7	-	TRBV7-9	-	TGTGCCAGCAGCTTATCCGGGTCCTACGAGCAGTACTTC	CASSLSGSYEQYF
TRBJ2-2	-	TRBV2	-	TGTGCCAGCAGTGTCCTGGGGCTAACCGGGGAGCTGTTTTTT	CASSVLGLTGELFF
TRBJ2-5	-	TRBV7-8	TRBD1	TGTGCCAGCAGCATCACAGGGGGCTTGGAGACCCAGTACTTC	CASSITGGLETQYF
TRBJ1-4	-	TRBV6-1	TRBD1	TGTGCCAGCAGTGAACAGAGGGGCAGGGGGCGCGCGGAAAAACTGTTTTTT	CASSEQRGRGRAEKLFF
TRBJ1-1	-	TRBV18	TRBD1	TGTGCCAGCTCACCAGCAGGGGGAGGCTATGAAGCTTTCTTT	CASSPAGGGYEAFF
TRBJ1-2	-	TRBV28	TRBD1	TGTGCCAGCAGCTTCGGACAGGGGAGTCACTATGGCTACACCTTC	CASSFGQGSHYGYTF
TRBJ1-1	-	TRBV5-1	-	TGCGCCAGCAGGGGTCTGGGGCAGGACACTGAAGCTTTCTTT	CASRGLGQDTEAFF
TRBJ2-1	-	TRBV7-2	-	TGTGCCAGCAGCTTAGAATTAGCTAGCAATGAGCAGTTCTTC	CASSLELASNEQFF
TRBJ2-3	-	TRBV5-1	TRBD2	TGCGCCAGCAGCTTAGCGGGAGGAAGTTACACAGATACGCAGTATTTT	CASSLAGGSYTDTQYF
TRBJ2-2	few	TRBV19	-	TGTGCCAGTAGTATAAAGGGGCGCAGAGATATCGGGGAGCTGTTTTTT	CASSIKGRRDIGELFF
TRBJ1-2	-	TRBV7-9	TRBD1	TGTGCCAGCAGCGAGTGGACAGGGGGCTGGGGCTACACCTTC	CASSEWTGGWGYTF
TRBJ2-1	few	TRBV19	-	TGTGCCAGTAGTATAGAAGGAGTTGAGCAGTTCTTC	CASSIEGVEQFF
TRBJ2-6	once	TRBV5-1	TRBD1	TGCGCCAGCAGTCGGGACAGACCTCCAGACGTCCTGACTTTC	CASSRDRPPDVLTF
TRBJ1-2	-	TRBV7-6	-	TGTGCCAGCAGCACACCGGGACTTGCCTATGGCTACACCTTC	CASSTPGLAYGYTF
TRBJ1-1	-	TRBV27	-	TGTGCCAGCAGTTTATGGCCTTTGAACACTGAAGCTTTCTTT	CASSLWPLNTEAFF
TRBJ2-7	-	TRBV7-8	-	TGTGCCAGCAGCTTAGGAGCAGGCTCCTACGAGCAGTACTTC	CASSLGAGSYEQYF
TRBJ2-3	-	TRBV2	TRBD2	TGTGCCAGCAGTGAAGTGGGGCGGGGGGCAGATACGCAGTATTTT	CASSEVGRGADTQYF
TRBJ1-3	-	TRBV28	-	TGTGCCAGCAGCCCGACAGCGACAAACACCATATATTTT	CASSPTATNTIYF
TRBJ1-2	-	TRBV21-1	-	TGTGCCAGCAGCAAAAAGGTGGGACAGGGGGTTGGCTACACCTTC	CASSKKVGQGVGYTF
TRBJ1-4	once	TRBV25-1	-	TGTGCCAGCAGTGAAGGGGGGGGACAAAATGAAAAACTGTTTTTT	CASSEGGGQNEKLFF
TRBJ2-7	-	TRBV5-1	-	TGCGCCAGCAGCTTAGACAGGCCCTCCTACGAGCAGTACTTC	CASSLDRPSYEQYF
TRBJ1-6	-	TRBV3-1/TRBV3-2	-	TGTGCCAGCAGCCAAACAGGCTCACCCCTCCACTTT	CASSQTGSPLHF
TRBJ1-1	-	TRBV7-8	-	TGTGCCAGCAGCTCGTCCGAGAGCAACACTGAAGCTTTCTTT	CASSSSESNTEAFF
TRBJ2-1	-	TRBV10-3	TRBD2	TGTGCCATCAAGCCTTGGACTAGCGGGAGTCTCAATGAGCAGTTCTTC	CAIKPWTSGSLNEQFF
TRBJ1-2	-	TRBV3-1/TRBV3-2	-	TGTGCCAGCAGCCAAGATATGGGAGGCAACTATGGCTACACCTTC	CASSQDMGGNYGYTF
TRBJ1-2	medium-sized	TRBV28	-	TGTGCCAGCAGCCCAGACTATGGCTACACCTTC	CASSPDYGYTF
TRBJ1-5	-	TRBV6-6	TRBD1	TGTGCCAGCAGTTACGATGGACAGGCGAATCAGCCCCAGCATTTT	CASSYDGQANQPQHF
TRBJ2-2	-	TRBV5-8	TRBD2	TGTGCCAGCAGCTGGAGGGCTAGCGGGACCAACACCGGGGAGCTGTTTTTT	CASSWRASGTNTGELFF
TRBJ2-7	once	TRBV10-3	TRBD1	TGTGCCATCAGTGAGACCGGAGGACAGGGGGCTTCCGAGCAGTACTTC	CAISETGGQGASEQYF
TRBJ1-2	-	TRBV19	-	TGTGCCAGTATGATGGGCCTGAACTATGGCTACACCTTC	CASMMGLNYGYTF
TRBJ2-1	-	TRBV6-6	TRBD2	TGTGCCAGCAGTTACTTTAGGACTAGCAACAATGAGCAGTTCTTC	CASSYFRTSNNEQFF
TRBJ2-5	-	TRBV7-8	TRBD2	TGTGCCAGCAGCTTAGCGGGGGGGGACCGAGAGACCCAGTACTTC	CASSLAGGDRETQYF
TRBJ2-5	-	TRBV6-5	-	TGTGCCAGCAGCTTCAGGGGAGAGACCCAGTACTTC	CASSFRGETQYF
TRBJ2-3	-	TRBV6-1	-	TGTGCCAGCAGTGAATCAGGGATGACAGATACGCAGTATTTT	CASSESGMTDTQYF
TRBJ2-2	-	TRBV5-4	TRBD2	TGTGCCAGCAGCATTAGCGGGAGGGTTGACACCGGGGAGCTGTTTTTT	CASSISGRVDTGELFF
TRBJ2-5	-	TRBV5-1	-	TGCGCCAGCAGCTTGGCCCTTACACAGCAAGAGACCCAGTACTTC	CASSLALTQQETQYF
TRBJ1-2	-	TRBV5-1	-	TGCGCCAGCAGCTTGGTGTCCGGGGAGGGTTATGGCTACACCTTC	CASSLVSGEGYGYTF
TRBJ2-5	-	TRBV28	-	TGTGCCAGCAGTTTAAGGGGCGGGAAAGAGACCCAGTACTTC	CASSLRGGKETQYF
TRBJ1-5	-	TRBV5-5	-	TGTGCCAGCAGCTTGGGACTTACCTCCAATCAGCCCCAGCATTTT	CASSLGLTSNQPQHF